Below are 24 T cell receptor beta chains sequenced from a single sample in a study of resident and recirculating memory T cells in vitiligo (dated by TCRdb to 2017 to 2018). Library creation used the immunoSEQ multiplex PCR assay. TCRdb mirrors the immuneACCESS table, restricted to in-frame sequences. Some clones are absent from its copies; in checked studies, under half trace to an unresolved V gene, and the reason for the others is unknown. The sample profile shows roughly 76,000 clones; roughly nine tenths of them were found once. The ten largest make up 4.9% of the sample. Sequenced sample: blood. The receptors come from a male donor with vitiligo.

The chain carries TRBV4-1 and TRBJ2-5; TRBD1 aligns across 9 bases. Germline-derived CDR1 and CDR2 are MGHRA and YSYEKL. There are 15 residues in the CDR3. V shed 4 bases, J shed 5 bases, and the junction held 8 bases outside the gene matches. The CDR3 nucleotides are TGCGCCAGCAGCCTACAGGGGGCTCCCGGGGAGACCCAGTACTTC. Translating gives CASSLQGAPGETQYF.

This clone has only one observation. The genes are TRBV9 and TRBJ2-7, with D perhaps matching TRBD1 (6 bases). From germline, CDR1 is SGDLS and CDR2 YYNGEE. The germline V and J ends were trimmed by 1 base and 2 bases, with 10 bases remaining between them. The CDR3 consists of 14 residues. CDR3 sequence reads: CASSVKDRAYEQYF. CDR3 nucleotides: TGTGCCAGCAGCGTAAAGGACAGAGCCTACGAGCAGTACTTC.

The chain is built from TRBV4-2 and TRBJ2-2, with a possible D match to TRBD2 (6 bases). The CDR3 is 17 amino acids. Germline loops: CDR1 LGHNA, CDR2 YNFKEQ. V lost 4 bases to trimming and J lost 1 base, with 16 bases between them. The CDR3: CASSRTHGGWNTGELFF. Here the CDR3 DNA reads TGTGCCAGCAGCCGGACCCACGGAGGGTGGAACACCGGGGAGCTGTTTTTT.

This chain joins TRBV7-9 and TRBJ2-2; TRBD2 agrees at 8 bases. The trim removed 6 bases at V and 0 bases at J, leaving 12 bases unmatched. Per the germline V gene, CDR1 is SEHNR and CDR2 is FQNEAQ (reference sequence). The CDR3 has 18 residues. The CDR3 loop is CASSSTSGANPNTGELFF. In nucleotides, the CDR3 is TGTGCCAGCAGTTCCACTAGCGGCGCCAATCCGAACACCGGGGAGCTGTTTTTT.

V is TRBV28 and J is TRBJ1-1, with D tentatively TRBD1 (5 bases). Germline V CDR1 and CDR2: MDHEN, SYDVKM. V was pared by 11 bases and J by 2 bases, with 12 bases between. This CDR3 has 12 residues. CDR3 sequence: CAVRDSNTEAFF. CDR3 sequence (DNA): TGTGCCGTCCGGGACTCCAACACTGAAGCTTTCTTT.

CDR3 sequence (DNA): TGTGCCAGCAGGTCCCGGGGAGACAATGAGCAGTTCTTC. Amino acid sequence: CASRSRGDNEQFF. The chain uses TRBV5-4 and TRBJ2-1, with D possibly TRBD2 on 5 matching bases. The CDR3 loop spans 13 amino acids. Trimming took off 5 bases at V and 5 bases at J, with 11 bases between the two ends. Germline V gene sequence: CDR1 SGHNT, CDR2 YYREEE (reference sequence).

The rearrangement uses TRBV10-3 and TRBJ1-1; no reliable D call. V lost 3 bases to trimming and J lost 11 bases, with 10 bases between them. Germline V CDR1 and CDR2: ENHRY, SYGVKD. This CDR3 has 11 residues. Written as DNA, the CDR3 is TGTGCCATCAGTGAATCGGCTAGGGCTTTCTTT. Encoded protein: CAISESARAFF.

The chain joins TRBV27 to TRBJ2-7; a possible D gene is TRBD2 (6 bases). V shed 11 bases and J shed 12 bases, with 14 bases lying between them. CDR3 size: 9 residues. The germline gives CDR1 MNHEY, CDR2 SMNVEV (reference sequence). The DNA of the CDR3 is TGTGCCCTCAAGGAGGGGCGGTACTTC. This sequence encodes CALKEGRYF.

The CDR3 nucleotides read TGTGCCAGTAGTTCCTTCGACAACTACGAGCAGTACTTC. Protein: CASSSFDNYEQYF. The chain employs TRBV19 and TRBJ2-7, with D uncertain. CDR1 and CDR2 (germline): LNHDA, SQIVND (reference sequence). V gave up 5 bases and J gave up 3 bases, with 11 bases separating them. The CDR3 is 13 amino acids.

V usage is TRBV28 and J usage is TRBJ1-2, with TRBD1 identical over 11 bases. V gave up 6 bases and J gave up 8 bases; unmatched junction bases: 8. Germline CDR1 MDHEN, CDR2 SYDVKM. This CDR3 has 14 amino acids. The CDR3 DNA is TGTGCCAGCAGACCCGGACAGGGGGCGAACGGCTACACCTTC. Residues: CASRPGQGANGYTF.

This chain links TRBV12-5 with TRBJ1-6; a possible D gene is TRBD1 (5 bases). The V gene lost 0 bases and the J gene lost 8 bases, with 23 bases spanning the gap. From germline, CDR1 is LGHNT and CDR2 FRNRAP. The CDR3 runs to 19 residues. The CDR3: CASGLVRGGSGRADSPLHF. The DNA for the CDR3 is TGTGCTAGTGGTTTGGTACGGGGGGGTAGTGGCAGGGCGGATTCACCCCTCCACTTT.

The gene calls are TRBV4-2 and TRBJ2-5; 11 positions agree with TRBD2. The CDR3 is 18 amino acids. The germline V gene encodes CDR1 LGHNA and CDR2 YNFKEQ. V dropped 1 base and J dropped 0; count of bases not matched to a gene: 7. In DNA, the CDR3 is TGTGCCAGCAGCCAAGGGGGCGCTAGCGGGGGGTACCAAGAGACCCAGTACTTC. Translated: CASSQGGASGGYQETQYF.

The chain carries TRBV19 and TRBJ1-1; D is unclear. The CDR3 runs to 14 residues. In germline, CDR1 is LNHDA, CDR2 SQIVND (reference sequence). V was clipped by 4 bases and J by 1 base, with 10 bases between them. As DNA, the CDR3 is TGTGCCAGTAGTACGACACTGACGAACACTGAAGCTTTCTTT. Its protein product is CASSTTLTNTEAFF.

The gene calls are TRBV5-1 and TRBJ1-5, with TRBD1 as a possible D gene (6 bases). Looked up from germline, CDR1 is SGHRS and CDR2 is YFSETQ. V lost 4 bases and J lost 5, with 13 bases in between. This CDR3 spans 14 amino acids. CDR3 coding DNA: TGCGCCAGCAGCCAAGGGACACCTGATCAGCCCCAGCATTTT. Protein product: CASSQGTPDQPQHF.

The gene calls are TRBV11-1 and TRBJ1-1; tentative D call: TRBD1 (5 bases). The V end was cut by 1 base, the J end by 10 bases, with 13 bases between. In germline, CDR1 is SGHAT, CDR2 FQDESV (reference sequence). The CDR3 is 13 residues long. The DNA of the CDR3 is TGTGCCAGCAGCTTAGATCAGGGAGGGCGAGCTTTCTTT. Translating gives CASSLDQGGRAFF.

This chain connects TRBV7-2 to TRBJ1-4; TRBD1 matches 10 bases. V dropped 5 bases and J dropped 5; count of bases not matched to a gene: 2. CDR1 and CDR2 from the germline V gene are SGHTA and FQGNSA. The CDR3 is 14 residues long. Here the CDR3 DNA reads TGTGCCAGCAGCCCGGACAGGGGGAATGAAAAACTGTTTTTT. This gives the protein CASSPDRGNEKLFF.

The rearrangement links TRBV9 to TRBJ2-3; 13 bases agree with TRBD2. Trimming at V came to 3 bases and at J to 4 bases, leaving 5 bases not matched to a gene. Germline V gene data show CDR1 as SGDLS and CDR2 as YYNGEE. The CDR3 extends over 16 amino acids. The CDR3 spells CASSAGGLAGPDTQYF. CDR3 bases: TGTGCCAGCAGCGCCGGGGGACTAGCGGGGCCAGATACGCAGTATTTT.

This sequence joins TRBV4-1 and TRBJ1-6, with a weak D call TRBD1 (5 bases). The V end was cut by 0 bases, the J end by 14 bases, with 20 bases between. The CDR3 has 16 residues. Germline V gives CDR1 MGHRA, CDR2 YSYEKL. The CDR3 region has the DNA TGCGCCAGCAGCCAAGAACCAATAGCAGGGATAGGGGCCCTCCACTTT. Translating it yields CASSQEPIAGIGALHF.

The V and J genes are TRBV7-2 and TRBJ1-3, with 8 bases identical to TRBD1. V lost 2 bases, J lost 1 base, and 7 bases stayed unmatched. The CDR3 totals 17 residues. The germline V gene encodes CDR1 SGHTA and CDR2 FQGNSA. CDR3 in amino acids: CASSLWADRGSGNTIYF. In DNA form, the CDR3 reads TGTGCCAGCAGCTTATGGGCCGACAGGGGTTCTGGAAACACCATATATTTT. Supplemented by reference TRBV7-2 and TRBJ1-3, the full variable domain reads GAGVSQSPSNKVTEKGKDVELRCDPISGHTALYWYRQSLGQGLEFLIYFQGNSAPDKSGLPSDRFSAERTGGSVSTLTIQRTQQEDSAVYLCASSLWADRGSGNTIYFGEGSWLTVV.

The chain recombines TRBV9 with TRBJ2-1; possible D gene TRBD1, 5 bases. The CDR3 consists of 15 residues. Germline loops: CDR1 SGDLS, CDR2 YYNGEE. V dropped 0 bases and J dropped 3 bases, with 10 bases sitting between them. CDR3 residues: CASSVEGVSYNEQFF. The CDR3 DNA reads TGTGCCAGCAGCGTAGAAGGGGTTAGCTACAATGAGCAGTTCTTC.

The count of this clone is one. The chain employs TRBV11-1 and TRBJ1-1, with D uncertain. Germline V gene data show CDR1 as SGHAT and CDR2 as FQDESV (reference sequence). The CDR3 is 12 amino acids. V was clipped by 3 bases and J by 5 bases, with 7 bases between them. The CDR3 nucleotides are TGTGCCAGCAGCTTGCGGTCGACTGAAGCTTTCTTT. This sequence encodes CASSLRSTEAFF. Supplemented by reference TRBV11-1 and TRBJ1-1, the full variable domain reads EAEVAQSPRYKITEKSQAVAFWCDPISGHATLYWYRQILGQGPELLVQFQDESVVDDSQLPKDRFSAERLKGVDSTLKIQPAELGDSAMYLCASSLRSTEAFFGQGTRLTVV.

The chain couples TRBV27 to TRBJ1-1; possibly TRBD1 for D (6 bases). The CDR3 is 14 residues long. Germline V gene lookup returns CDR1 MNHEY and CDR2 SMNVEV (reference sequence). With 11 bases removed from V and 0 bases from J, the gap between germline ends came to 16 bases. The DNA of the CDR3 is TGTGCCGCAAAACCGGGACATATGAACACTGAAGCTTTCTTT. Its protein product is CAAKPGHMNTEAFF.

The CDR3 nucleotides are TGTGCCAGCAGCTTGTTCAGGGGGCCTGGAAACACCATATATTTT. This encodes CASSLFRGPGNTIYF. V is TRBV7-9 and J is TRBJ1-3, with 8 bases fitting TRBD1. Germline V gene data show CDR1 as SEHNR and CDR2 as FQNEAQ (reference sequence). V was clipped by 3 bases and J by 2 bases; unmatched bases: 3. The CDR3 contains 15 residues.

The J gene is TRBJ1-1, the V gene TRBV7-2, with TRBD1 as a possible D gene (5 bases). Trimming cost V 3 bases and J 6 bases, with 14 bases left between them. This CDR3 is built from 14 residues. The germline gives CDR1 SGHTA, CDR2 FQGNSA. CDR3 residues: CASSLYGQWAEAFF. CDR3 in DNA: TGTGCCAGCAGCTTGTACGGACAATGGGCTGAAGCTTTCTTT.